Below, 8 T cell receptor beta chains from the same sample are listed, as sequenced in a study of blood T cell repertoires in COVID-19. Data came from immunoSEQ multiplex PCR; TCRdb stores just in-frame clones and leaves some out. Among about 180,000 clones, 75% to 90% were seen once, and the ten largest hold 3.3%. The sequenced sample was peripheral blood. The source is a man aged 55 to 69 with acute or convalescent COVID-19.

This sequence joins TRBV6-6 and TRBJ2-7; D is uncertain. The germline V gene has CDR1 MNHNY and CDR2 SVGAGI (reference sequence). V was cut by 8 bases and J by 6 bases, with 17 bases left in between. This CDR3 has 13 residues. CDR3 residues: CASSNQVGFEQYF. As DNA, the CDR3 is TGTGCCAGCTCTAACCAGGTAGGCTTCGAGCAGTACTTC.

This chain connects TRBV14 to TRBJ1-2; D may be TRBD1 (6 bases). Germline values: CDR1 SGHDN, CDR2 FVKESK. The V and J ends lost 1 base and 5 bases respectively, with 11 bases between them. There are 14 residues in the CDR3. For the CDR3, the DNA is TGTGCCAGCAGCCAAGTAACAGGGTTATATGGCTACACCTTC. This encodes CASSQVTGLYGYTF.

CDR3 DNA sequence: TGTGCCAGCAGCTTGGGATCCAGCTCCTATAATTCACCCCTCCACTTT. Amino acid sequence: CASSLGSSSYNSPLHF. The chain recombines TRBV5-5 with TRBJ1-6; D remains unclear. Germline assignment: CDR1 SGHKS and CDR2 YYEKEE (reference sequence). V lost 0 bases, J lost 0 bases, and 7 bases lay in between. The CDR3 is made up of 16 amino acids.

The rearrangement uses TRBV6-6 and TRBJ2-3; D ambiguous. The CDR3 length is 15 residues. Trimming shortened V by 6 bases and J by 8 bases, and 21 bases separated the two germline ends. Germline-derived CDR1 and CDR2 are MNHNY and SVGAGI (reference sequence). The CDR3 region is CASSPQKPMSSTQYF. The DNA for the CDR3 is TGTGCCAGCAGCCCACAGAAACCCATGTCGAGTACGCAGTATTTT.

The rearrangement uses TRBV20-1 and TRBJ2-3, with D perhaps TRBD2 (6 bases). This CDR3 spans 14 amino acids. Germline loops: CDR1 DFQATT, CDR2 SNEGSKA (reference sequence). V lost 3 bases, J lost 0 bases, and 10 bases lay in between. CDR3 amino acids: CSASRGASTDTQYF. The CDR3 DNA reads as TGCAGTGCTAGTCGCGGGGCCAGCACAGATACGCAGTATTTT.

This clone was observed once. CDR3 sequence: CASRRDRTGNQPQHF. In DNA form, the CDR3 reads TGTGCCAGCAGGCGGGACCGTACAGGCAATCAGCCCCAGCATTTT. The chain is built from TRBV6-5 and TRBJ1-5; a weak D match, TRBD1 (5 bases). The V end lost 6 bases, the J end lost 2 bases, and 14 bases lay between the germline ends. The CDR3 totals 15 residues. Germline CDR1 and CDR2: MNHEY and SVGAGI.

The chain employs TRBV18 and TRBJ1-4; D might be TRBD1 (6 bases). The CDR3 is 13 residues long. Per germline, CDR1 KGHSH and CDR2 LQKENI. Trimming removed 4 bases from V and 5 bases from J, with 8 bases in between. CDR3 in amino acids: CASSRDTNEKLFF. The CDR3 nucleotides are TGTGCCAGCTCACGGGACACAAATGAAAAACTGTTTTTT.

The J gene is TRBJ1-1, the V gene TRBV10-1; a possible D gene is TRBD1 (5 bases). Per germline, CDR1 WNHNN and CDR2 SYGVQD (reference sequence). V lost 6 bases and J 4 bases, leaving 21 bases between the germline ends. CDR3 size: 16 residues. In DNA, the CDR3 is TGCGCCAGCAGCGCCCCAGGGAGGCGGGATGGCACTGAAGCTTTCTTT. It specifies CASSAPGRRDGTEAFF.